Listed below are T cell receptor beta chains from one sample, sequenced in a study of blood T cell repertoires in COVID-19. This table comes from immunoSEQ multiplex PCR, and its TCRdb copy is limited to in-frame clones, with some not included. The sample includes 250,000 to 350,000 clones, roughly 92% seen only once; the top ten take approximately 2.1%. Sequenced: peripheral blood. These receptors were obtained from a woman aged 25 to 45 with COVID-19, enrolled during active disease. The conserved cysteine and the conserved F or W are not part of the CDR3 here.

TRBV9 | ASSVTGESYNSPLH
TRBV5-6 | ASSWGQKSGNTIY
TRBV9 | ASSVLAGDGNEQF
TRBV18 | ASSVGTDNSPLH
TRBV10-2 | ASSEQGAGAGYT
TRBV19 | ASSISPRLDEKLF
TRBV19 | ASSIVAGGVNQPQH
TRBV27 | ASSLRAGGGETQY
TRBV19 | ATREADRNPYEQY
TRBV12-3/TRBV12-4 | ASSFAGSSEAF
TRBV10-3 | AISDRGQGYYNEQF
TRBV30 | AWNPGLLSNTGELF
TRBV3-1/TRBV3-2 | ASSQAAGGSYGYT
TRBV10-1 | ASSESRLAGTYNEQF
TRBV4-1 | ASSQEWARNYGYT
TRBV6-4 | ASRINQGKGKETYNSPLH
TRBV27 | ASSLSNSANSPLH
TRBV14 | ASSQETGFLF